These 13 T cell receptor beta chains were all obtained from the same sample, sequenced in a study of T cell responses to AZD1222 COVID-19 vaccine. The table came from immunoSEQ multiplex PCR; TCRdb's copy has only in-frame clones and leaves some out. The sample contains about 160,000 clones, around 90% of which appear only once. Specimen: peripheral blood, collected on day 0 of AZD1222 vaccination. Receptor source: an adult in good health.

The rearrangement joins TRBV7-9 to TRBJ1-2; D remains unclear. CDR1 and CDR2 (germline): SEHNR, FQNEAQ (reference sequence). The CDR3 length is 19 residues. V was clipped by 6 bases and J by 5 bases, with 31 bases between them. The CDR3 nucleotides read TGTGCCAGCAGAAATACTACAACCTCTCCGACGTTTCTTACTTATGGCTACACCTTC. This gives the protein CASRNTTTSPTFLTYGYTF.

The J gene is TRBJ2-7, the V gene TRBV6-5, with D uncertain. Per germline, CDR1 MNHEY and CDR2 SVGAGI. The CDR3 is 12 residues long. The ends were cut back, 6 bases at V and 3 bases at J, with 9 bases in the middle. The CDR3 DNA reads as TGTGCCAGCAGAGGAATCTACTACGAGCAGTACTTC. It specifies CASRGIYYEQYF.

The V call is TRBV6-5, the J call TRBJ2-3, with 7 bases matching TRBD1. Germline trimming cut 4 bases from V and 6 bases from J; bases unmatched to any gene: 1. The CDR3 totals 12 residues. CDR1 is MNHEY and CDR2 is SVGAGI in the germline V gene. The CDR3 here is CASSSTGDTQYF. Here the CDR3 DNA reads TGTGCCAGCAGTTCGACAGGGGATACGCAGTATTTT.

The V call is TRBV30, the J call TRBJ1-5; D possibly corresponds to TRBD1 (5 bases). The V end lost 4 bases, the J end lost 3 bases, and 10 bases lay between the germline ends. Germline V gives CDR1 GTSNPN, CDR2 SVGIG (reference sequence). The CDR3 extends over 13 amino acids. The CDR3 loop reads CAWNTGINQPQHF. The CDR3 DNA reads TGTGCCTGGAACACAGGTATCAATCAGCCCCAGCATTTT.

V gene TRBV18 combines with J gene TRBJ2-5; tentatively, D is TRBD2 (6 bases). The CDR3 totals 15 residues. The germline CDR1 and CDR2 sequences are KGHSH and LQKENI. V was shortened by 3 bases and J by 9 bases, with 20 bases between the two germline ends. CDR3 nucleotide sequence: TGTGCCAGCTCACCTAGCGGCCCAGGTCATGGGGCCCAGTACTTC. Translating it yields CASSPSGPGHGAQYF.

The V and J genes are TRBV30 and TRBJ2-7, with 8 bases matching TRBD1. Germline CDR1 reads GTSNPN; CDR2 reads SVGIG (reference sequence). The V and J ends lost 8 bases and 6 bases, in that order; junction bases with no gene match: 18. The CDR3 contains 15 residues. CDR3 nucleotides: TGTGCCCGGACCCGATATTGGACAGGGCCATGCGAGCAGTACTTC. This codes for CARTRYWTGPCEQYF.

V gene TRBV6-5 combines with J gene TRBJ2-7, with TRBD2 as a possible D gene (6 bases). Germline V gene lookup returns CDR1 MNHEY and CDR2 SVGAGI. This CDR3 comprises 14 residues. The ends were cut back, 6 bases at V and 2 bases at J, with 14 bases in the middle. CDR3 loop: CASSLRDLTYEQYF. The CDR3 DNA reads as TGTGCCAGCAGCCTGAGGGACTTAACCTACGAGCAGTACTTC.

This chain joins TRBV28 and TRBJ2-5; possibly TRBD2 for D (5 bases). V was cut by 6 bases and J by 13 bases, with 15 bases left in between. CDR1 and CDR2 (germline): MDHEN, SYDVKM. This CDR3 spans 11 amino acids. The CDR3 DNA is TGTGCCAGCAGCTTAGACTACGCTTTGTACTTC. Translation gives CASSLDYALYF. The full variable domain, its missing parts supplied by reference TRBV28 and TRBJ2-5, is DVKVTQSSRYLVKRTGEKVFLECVQDMDHENMFWYRQDPGLGLRLIYFSYDVKMKEKGDIPEGYSVSREKKERFSLILESASTNQTSMYLCASSLDYALYFGPGTRLLVL.

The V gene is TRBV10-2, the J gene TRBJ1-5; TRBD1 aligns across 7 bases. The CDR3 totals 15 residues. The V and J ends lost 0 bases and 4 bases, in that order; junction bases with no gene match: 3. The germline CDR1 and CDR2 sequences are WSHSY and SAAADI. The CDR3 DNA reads TGCGCCAGCAGTGAGTCCGGGACAGCGAATCAGCCCCAGCATTTT. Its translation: CASSESGTANQPQHF.

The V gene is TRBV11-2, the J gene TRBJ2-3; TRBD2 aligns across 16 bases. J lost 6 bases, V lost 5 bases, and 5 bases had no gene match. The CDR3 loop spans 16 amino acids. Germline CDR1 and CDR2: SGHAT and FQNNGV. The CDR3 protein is CASSAGTSGRADTQYF. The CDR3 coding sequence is TGTGCCAGCAGCGCGGGGACTAGCGGGAGGGCCGATACGCAGTATTTT.

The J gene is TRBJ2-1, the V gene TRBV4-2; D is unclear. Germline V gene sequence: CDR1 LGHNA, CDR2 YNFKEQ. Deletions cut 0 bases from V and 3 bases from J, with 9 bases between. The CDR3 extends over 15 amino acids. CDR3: CASSQEETIYNEQFF. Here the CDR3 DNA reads TGTGCCAGCAGCCAAGAGGAGACAATCTACAATGAGCAGTTCTTC.

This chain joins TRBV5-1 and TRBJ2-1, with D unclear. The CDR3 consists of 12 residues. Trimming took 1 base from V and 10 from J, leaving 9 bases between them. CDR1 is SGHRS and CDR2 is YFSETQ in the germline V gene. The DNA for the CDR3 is TGCGCCAGCAGCTTGATCGAGATCGAGCAGTTCTTC. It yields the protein CASSLIEIEQFF.

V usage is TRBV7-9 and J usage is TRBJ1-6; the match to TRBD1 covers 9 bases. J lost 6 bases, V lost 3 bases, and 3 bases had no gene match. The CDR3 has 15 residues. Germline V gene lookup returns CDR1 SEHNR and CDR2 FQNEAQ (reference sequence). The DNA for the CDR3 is TGTGCCAGCAGCTTCCCGGGACAGGGTAATTCACCCCTCCACTTT. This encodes CASSFPGQGNSPLHF.